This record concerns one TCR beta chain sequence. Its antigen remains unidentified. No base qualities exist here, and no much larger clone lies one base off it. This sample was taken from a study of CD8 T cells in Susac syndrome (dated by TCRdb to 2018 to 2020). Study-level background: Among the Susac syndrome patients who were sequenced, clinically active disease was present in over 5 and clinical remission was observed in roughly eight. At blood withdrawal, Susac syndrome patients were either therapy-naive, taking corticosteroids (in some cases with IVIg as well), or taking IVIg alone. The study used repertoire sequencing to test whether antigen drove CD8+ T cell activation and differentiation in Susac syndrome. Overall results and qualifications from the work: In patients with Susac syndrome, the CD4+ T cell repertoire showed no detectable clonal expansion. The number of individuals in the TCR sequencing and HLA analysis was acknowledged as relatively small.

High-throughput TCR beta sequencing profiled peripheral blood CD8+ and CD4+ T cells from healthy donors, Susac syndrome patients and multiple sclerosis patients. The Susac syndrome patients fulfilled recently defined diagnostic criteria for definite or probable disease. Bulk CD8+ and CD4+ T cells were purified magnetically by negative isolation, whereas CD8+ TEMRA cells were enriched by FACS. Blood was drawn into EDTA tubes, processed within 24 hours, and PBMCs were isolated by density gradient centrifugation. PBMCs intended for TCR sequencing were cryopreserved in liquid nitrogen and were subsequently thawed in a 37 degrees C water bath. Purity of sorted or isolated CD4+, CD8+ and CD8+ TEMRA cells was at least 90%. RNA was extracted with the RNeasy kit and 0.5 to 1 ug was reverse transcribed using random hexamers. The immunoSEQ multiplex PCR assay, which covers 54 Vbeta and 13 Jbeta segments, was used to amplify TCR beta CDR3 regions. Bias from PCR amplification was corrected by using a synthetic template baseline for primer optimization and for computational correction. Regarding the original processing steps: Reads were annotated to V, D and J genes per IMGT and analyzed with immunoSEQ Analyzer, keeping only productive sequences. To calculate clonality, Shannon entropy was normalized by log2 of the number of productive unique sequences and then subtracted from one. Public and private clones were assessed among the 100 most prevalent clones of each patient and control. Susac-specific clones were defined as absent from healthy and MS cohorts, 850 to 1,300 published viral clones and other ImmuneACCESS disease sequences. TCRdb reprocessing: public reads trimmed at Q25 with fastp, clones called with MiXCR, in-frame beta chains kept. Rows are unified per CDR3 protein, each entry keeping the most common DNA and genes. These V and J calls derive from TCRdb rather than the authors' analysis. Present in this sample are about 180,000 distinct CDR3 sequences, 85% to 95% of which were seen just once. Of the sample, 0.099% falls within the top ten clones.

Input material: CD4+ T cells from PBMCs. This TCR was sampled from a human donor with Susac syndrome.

The CDR3 protein is CASSSPSEGAQYF. The nucleotides are TGTGCCAGCAGCTCCCCCAGCGAAGGGGCGCAGTACTTC. The receptor chain draws on TRBV28 and TRBJ2-7; 5 matching bases give a weak D call of TRBD1. A distance of 18 bases separates the germline ends of V and J, which lose 6 bases and 9 bases respectively. The germline V gene provides CDR1 MDHEN and CDR2 SYDVKM. From its cysteine to its phenylalanine, the CDR3 spans 13 amino acids. The CDR3 DNA has 39 bases and is translated from base 1.